The rows below give T cell receptor beta chains drawn from one sample of a study of T-cell memory formation after mild COVID-19. TCRdb itself ran the 5' RACE reads through MiXCR, one entry per CDR3 protein. The table has under 300,000 distinct CDR3 sequences, around 16% seen once. Sequencing was done on a sample of PBMCs or a T cell subset sorted from them (not recorded which). The source of these receptors is a man between 18 and 29 years old who had mild COVID-19 (a few samples of this study predate the infection). Cell type and time point are not known. Both conserved end residues are part of each CDR3. Fields, in order: V gene, D gene, clone size, J gene, CDR3 protein, CDR3 DNA. A D gene is named only where the DNA matches it firmly. The size of a clone is reported for some rows only, either as once, few or many, or as a class for expanded clones.

TRBV12-3/TRBV12-4	TRBD1	-	TRBJ1-5	CASSPQGAGRNQPQHF	TGTGCCAGCAGTCCACAGGGGGCAGGTCGCAATCAGCCCCAGCATTTT
TRBV6-5	-	-	TRBJ2-7	CASSYSQAYSYEQYF	TGTGCCAGCAGTTACTCCCAGGCCTACTCCTACGAGCAGTACTTC
TRBV20-1	TRBD1	-	TRBJ2-2	CSARDTRQGAGELFF	TGCAGTGCTAGAGATACGAGACAGGGTGCCGGGGAGCTGTTTTTT
TRBV6-5	-	few	TRBJ1-1	CASSYYTANTEAFF	TGTGCCAGCAGTTACTATACAGCGAACACTGAAGCTTTCTTT
TRBV9	TRBD2	few	TRBJ2-3	CASSVFLAGGTDTQYF	TGTGCCAGCAGCGTTTTCCTAGCGGGGGGCACAGATACGCAGTATTTT
TRBV10-2	-	-	TRBJ2-7	CARSEREEGYEQYF	TGCGCCCGCAGTGAGAGGGAGGAAGGCTACGAGCAGTACTTC
TRBV7-2	-	-	TRBJ2-2	CASSLHPMNYPGELFF	TGTGCCAGCAGTCTCCACCCGATGAACTACCCCGGGGAGCTGTTTTTT
TRBV4-3	TRBD1	few	TRBJ2-1	CASSRDRDYEQFF	TGCGCCAGCAGCAGGGACAGGGATTATGAGCAGTTCTTC
TRBV20-1	-	few	TRBJ1-5	CSAGRAPLGNQPQHF	TGCAGTGCTGGCCGGGCGCCGCTGGGCAATCAGCCCCAGCATTTT
TRBV4-1	-	-	TRBJ2-1	CASQRPSAQVNEQFF	TGCGCCAGCCAACGTCCCTCAGCCCAGGTGAATGAGCAGTTCTTC
TRBV7-2	-	-	TRBJ1-3	CASSAPRGTIYF	TGTGCCAGCAGCGCGCCCCGGGGCACCATATATTTT
TRBV3-1	-	few	TRBJ1-2	CASRPTGGNYGYTF	TGTGCCAGCAGACCTACGGGAGGGAACTATGGCTACACCTTC
TRBV6-2/TRBV6-3	-	many	TRBJ2-6	CATSGANVLTF	TGTGCCACCTCTGGGGCCAACGTCCTGACTTTC
TRBV5-1	-	-	TRBJ2-2	CASSLARGANTGELFF	TGCGCCAGCAGCTTGGCCAGGGGCGCGAACACCGGGGAGCTGTTTTTT
TRBV9	TRBD2	many	TRBJ2-1	CASSAGGPYNEQFF	TGTGCCAGCAGCGCGGGGGGGCCCTACAATGAGCAGTTCTTC
TRBV20-1	-	-	TRBJ2-3	CSARRSGPSTDTQYF	TGCAGTGCCCGACGGTCGGGGCCCAGCACAGATACGCAGTATTTT